Shown below are 26 T cell receptor beta chains from a single sample sequenced in a study of OX40 agonist ivuxolimab in advanced cancers. Generated by immunoSEQ multiplex PCR, the TCRdb table keeps only in-frame clones and is missing some. In the table there are fewer than 90,000 clones, roughly 84% of which are singletons. The sequences come from CD4+ or CD8+ T cells sorted from blood, collected in a trial of the OX40 agonist ivuxolimab. The source is an adult with an advanced solid tumor such as melanoma, head and neck, liver or kidney cancer.

J is TRBJ1-1 and V is TRBV10-3; 8 bases are shared with TRBD1. After removal of 6 bases from V and 1 base from J, the junction contained 1 base not matched to a gene. The length of the CDR3 is 13 residues. Germline V CDR1 and CDR2: ENHRY, SYGVKD. CDR3 loop: CAIRGQGNTEAFF. CDR3 bases: TGTGCCATCAGAGGACAGGGGAACACTGAAGCTTTCTTT.

The chain employs TRBV11-2 and TRBJ2-3; the D is unclear. The ends were cut back, 4 bases at V and 2 bases at J, with 4 bases in the middle. CDR3 length: 12 amino acids. Germline CDR1 is SGHAT and CDR2 is FQNNGV. CDR3 amino acids: CASSSHTDTQYF. The CDR3 nucleotides read TGTGCCAGCAGCTCCCACACAGATACGCAGTATTTT.

This chain uses TRBV2 with TRBJ1-2; 7 nucleotides align to TRBD1. Germline CDR1 and CDR2: SNHLY and FYNNEI. This CDR3 is built from 12 residues. V shed 7 bases, J shed 7 bases, and the junction held 6 bases outside the gene matches. The CDR3 DNA sequence: TGTGCCAGCACGACAGGGTGGGGTGGCTACACCTTC. It encodes CASTTGWGGYTF.

V gene TRBV28 combines with J gene TRBJ1-4, with 7 bases lining up with TRBD1. This CDR3 is built from 16 residues. Germline V gene lookup returns CDR1 MDHEN and CDR2 SYDVKM. Unmatched junction bases numbered 11, after V lost 2 bases and J lost 8 bases. The CDR3 loop is CASSLPGTAFMEKLFF. CDR3 nucleotides: TGTGCCAGCAGTTTACCGGGGACAGCATTTATGGAAAAACTGTTTTTT.

The chain employs TRBV21-1 and TRBJ2-3; TRBD1 was called by the table and not checked on the DNA. TRBV21-1 is annotated as a pseudogene. This CDR3 is built from 16 residues. CDR3 sequence: CASSKTLRTGGDTQYF. CDR3 sequence (DNA): TGTGCCAGCAGCAAAACCCTACGGACAGGGGGGGATACGCAGTATTTT.

As to this clone: At one end the junction does not follow the germline gene, possibly because of a read error. The V gene is TRBV10-3, the J gene TRBJ2-1, with TRBD2 identical over 11 bases. Germline lookup yields CDR1 ENHRY and CDR2 SYGVKD. The CDR3 has 16 residues. CDR3 loop: CATSESGLAGGAEQFF. CDR3 bases: TGTGCCACCAGTGAGTCGGGGCTAGCGGGAGGAGCTGAGCAGTTCTTC.

The J gene is TRBJ1-1, the V gene TRBV9; D is undetermined. Germline V gene data show CDR1 as SGDLS and CDR2 as YYNGEE. The V gene lost 0 bases and the J gene lost 7 bases, with 25 bases spanning the gap. The CDR3 contains 18 residues. The CDR3 DNA is TGTGCCAGCAGCGTAGCTACGATAGGACTGGGGAAAGAGGTTGAAGCTTTCTTT. It is translated as CASSVATIGLGKEVEAFF.

The V and J genes are TRBV10-3 and TRBJ2-7; the match to TRBD2 covers 9 bases. V lost 8 bases and J lost 7; bases outside the gene matches: 3. From germline, CDR1 is ENHRY and CDR2 SYGVKD. CDR3 length equals 11 residues. CDR3 nucleotide sequence: TGTGCCATCTCTACTAGCGGGGAGCAGTACTTC. This encodes CAISTSGEQYF.

The chain has TRBV12-5 and TRBJ2-7; 11 positions match TRBD1. J was trimmed by 0 bases and V by 3 bases; bases with no gene match: 1. Per germline, CDR1 LGHNT and CDR2 FRNRAP. This CDR3 region has 15 residues. The CDR3: CASGFGQGASYEQYF. CDR3 nucleotides: TGTGCTAGTGGTTTCGGACAGGGGGCCTCCTACGAGCAGTACTTC.

The chain uses TRBV11-2 and TRBJ1-2; TRBD1 aligns across 8 bases. Per the germline V gene, CDR1 is SGHAT and CDR2 is FQNNGV. The CDR3 length is 17 residues. J gave up 1 base and V 5 bases, and 12 bases lay outside the gene matches. This chain's CDR3 is CASSGRQGTLINYGYTF. CDR3 in DNA: TGTGCCAGCAGCGGGCGACAGGGGACATTGATTAACTATGGCTACACCTTC. The variable domain in full, with the rest retrieved from reference TRBV11-2 and TRBJ1-2, is EAGVAQSPRYKIIEKRQSVAFWCNPISGHATLYWYQQILGQGPKLLIQFQNNGVVDDSQLPKDRFSAERLKGVDSTLKIQPAKLEDSAVYLCASSGRQGTLINYGYTFGSGTRLTVV.

This sequence joins TRBV7-9 and TRBJ1-4; no clear D. The germline V gene encodes CDR1 SEHNR and CDR2 FQNEAQ (reference sequence). V was clipped by 4 bases and J by 8 bases, with 20 bases between them. The length of the CDR3 is 16 residues. CDR3 coding DNA: TGTGCCAGCAGCTCCAGCTTGCAGCGGGGAGGGGAAAAACTGTTTTTT. It codes for CASSSSLQRGGEKLFF.

This clone was recorded only once. V and J are TRBV10-3 and TRBJ2-2; D is ambiguous. The CDR3 covers 14 residues. Trimming took off 2 bases at V and 0 bases at J, with 4 bases between the two ends. Germline V gene data show CDR1 as ENHRY and CDR2 as SYGVKD. The CDR3 sequence: CAISEGSNTGELFF. Here the CDR3 DNA reads TGTGCCATCAGTGAGGGGTCGAACACCGGGGAGCTGTTTTTT.

This chain links TRBV4-2 with TRBJ2-3, with 8 bases aligning to TRBD2. Germline CDR1 LGHNA, CDR2 YNFKEQ. The V and J ends lost 2 bases and 6 bases, in that order; junction bases with no gene match: 13. The CDR3 runs to 17 residues. CDR3 coding DNA: TGTGCCAGCAGCCAAAATTACGGCGGGAGGTTAGGGGATACGCAGTATTTT. It encodes CASSQNYGGRLGDTQYF.

This clone appeared a few times. The CDR3: CASSPLDGRNQPQHF. In DNA form, the CDR3 reads TGTGCCAGCAGTCCCTTGGACGGGCGGAATCAGCCCCAGCATTTT. This chain links TRBV6-5 with TRBJ1-5, with no clear D. Trimming cost V 5 bases and J 4 bases, with 15 bases left between them. Germline V lookup: CDR1 MNHEY, CDR2 SVGAGI. CDR3 length: 15 residues.

CDR3 sequence: CASSRNGAMNTEAFF. The CDR3 coding sequence is TGTGCCAGCAGCAGAAATGGGGCTATGAACACTGAAGCTTTCTTT. V usage is TRBV7-2 and J usage is TRBJ1-1, with D tentatively TRBD1 (5 bases). V lost 5 bases and J 0 bases, leaving 13 bases between the germline ends. The CDR3 contains 15 residues. Germline V gives CDR1 SGHTA, CDR2 FQGNSA. Full variable domain (rest looked up from reference TRBV7-2 and TRBJ1-1): GAGVSQSPSNKVTEKGKDVELRCDPISGHTALYWYRQSLGQGLEFLIYFQGNSAPDKSGLPSDRFSAERTGGSVSTLTIQRTQQEDSAVYLCASSRNGAMNTEAFFGQGTRLTVV.

This chain uses TRBV11-3 with TRBJ2-3, with D perhaps being TRBD1 or TRBD2 (5 bases each). This CDR3 region has 16 residues. Trimming removed 6 bases at V and 6 bases at J, with 22 bases between. Germline values: CDR1 SGHNT, CDR2 YENEEA. The CDR3 sequence: CASSQGSRASPDTQYF. CDR3 DNA: TGTGCCAGCAGTCAGGGTTCCAGGGCTAGCCCGGATACGCAGTATTTT.

DNA for the CDR3: TGTGCCAGTAGTATAGATCCGGGACATAGTTACAATGAGCAGTTCTTC. Amino acids: CASSIDPGHSYNEQFF. The chain uses TRBV19 and TRBJ2-1, with D possibly matching TRBD1 (6 bases). V was trimmed by 0 bases and J by 4 bases, leaving 13 bases between them. This CDR3 has 16 amino acids. The germline CDR1 and CDR2 sequences are LNHDA and SQIVND (reference sequence).

The count of this clone is one. The rearrangement links TRBV5-8 to TRBJ1-1; D is ambiguous. This CDR3 contains 11 residues. CDR1 and CDR2 from the germline V gene are SGHTS and YDEGEE. V was trimmed by 0 bases and J by 6 bases, leaving 3 bases between them. For the CDR3, the DNA is TGTGCCAGCAGCTTGGTTGCTGAAGCTTTCTTT. Translating it yields CASSLVAEAFF.

This clone was counted a few times. The chain recombines TRBV4-1 with TRBJ2-1, with TRBD2 identical over 8 bases. The CDR3 contains 15 residues. Germline-derived CDR1 and CDR2 are MGHRA and YSYEKL. With V trimmed by 3 bases and J by 6 bases, 7 bases remained unmatched. CDR3 nucleotide sequence: TGCGCCAGCAGCCATAAAACGGGAGGGTCCAATGAGCAGTTCTTC. Amino acids: CASSHKTGGSNEQFF.

This clone was picked up a small number of times. This chain connects TRBV7-2 to TRBJ1-5; D gene ambiguous. The CDR3 loop spans 13 amino acids. Germline CDR1 SGHTA, CDR2 FQGNSA. V lost 3 bases and J lost 1, with 4 bases in between. The CDR3 loop is CASSFNSNQPQHF. CDR3 bases: TGTGCCAGCAGCTTTAACAGCAATCAGCCCCAGCATTTT. Full variable domain (outside the CDR3, taken from reference TRBV7-2 and TRBJ1-5): GAGVSQSPSNKVTEKGKDVELRCDPISGHTALYWYRQSLGQGLEFLIYFQGNSAPDKSGLPSDRFSAERTGGSVSTLTIQRTQQEDSAVYLCASSFNSNQPQHFGDGTRLSIL.

This rearrangement joins TRBV7-8 to TRBJ2-7, with a possible D match to TRBD2 (6 bases). CDR1 and CDR2 (germline): SGHVS, FQNEAQ. CDR3 length: 13 residues. Trimming stripped 5 bases from V and 9 bases from J, with 17 bases between. CDR3 protein: CASSRGLEPGQYF. The CDR3 nucleotides read TGTGCCAGCAGCCGGGGACTCGAGCCCGGGCAGTACTTC.

The V call is TRBV2, the J call TRBJ2-3, with no clear D. V was pared by 6 bases and J by 2 bases, with 6 bases between. The CDR3 covers 12 residues. In germline, CDR1 is SNHLY, CDR2 FYNNEI. CDR3 sequence: CASSYTTDTQYF. The CDR3 region has the DNA TGTGCCAGCAGCTATACCACAGATACGCAGTATTTT.

The chain combines TRBV11-2 with TRBJ2-7, with 9 bases lining up with TRBD1. Germline values: CDR1 SGHAT, CDR2 FQNNGV. The CDR3 contains 15 residues. Trimming took 0 bases from V and 5 from J; bases not matched to a gene: 5. CDR3 residues: CASSLEGQGFHEQYF. The CDR3 coding sequence is TGTGCCAGCAGCTTAGAAGGACAGGGGTTCCACGAGCAGTACTTC.

This clone occurred once. The rearrangement joins TRBV11-2 to TRBJ2-3, with 7 bases fitting TRBD1. In germline, CDR1 is SGHAT, CDR2 FQNNGV. The CDR3 extends over 13 amino acids. V shed 4 bases and J 6 bases; nucleotides not matched to a gene: 4. The CDR3 loop is CASSSTGADTQYF. CDR3 nucleotides: TGTGCCAGCAGCTCTACAGGGGCCGATACGCAGTATTTT.

The chain recombines TRBV5-1 with TRBJ2-5; 9 positions match TRBD2. CDR3 length: 14 amino acids. CDR1 is SGHRS, CDR2 YFSETQ, per germline. The V gene end was trimmed by 4 bases and the J gene end by 2 bases; junction bases not matched to a gene: 3. For the CDR3, the DNA is TGCGCCAGCAGCCCCGGACTAGCGCAAGAGACCCAGTACTTC. Translation: CASSPGLAQETQYF.

This clone was observed a few times. V usage is TRBV18 and J usage is TRBJ1-3; D unresolved. V gave up 4 bases and J gave up 0 bases, with 22 bases separating them. Germline V gene data show CDR1 as KGHSH and CDR2 as LQKENI. The CDR3 contains 19 residues. CDR3 sequence: CASSLLTPGGTHSGNTIYF. The CDR3 DNA sequence: TGTGCCAGCTCACTACTAACTCCGGGAGGAACACACTCTGGAAACACCATATATTTT.